These 16 T cell receptor beta chains were all obtained from the same sample, sequenced in a study of T cell repertoires in cytomegalovirus infection. TCRdb itself ran the reads through MiXCR, one entry per CDR3 protein. Counted here are approximately 990,000 distinct CDR3 sequences, around 30% occurring once; the ten biggest clones make up about 14%. No antigens are known for them. The specimen was cultured CD8+ T cells from PBMCs, collected from culture after CMV antigen stimulation. These receptor sequences come from a human donor in good health (CMV status not recorded). Some clones in this sample may be carry-over from other donors' samples.

This clonotype showed up just a few times. The chain carries TRBV23-1 and TRBJ2-3; D is ambiguous. TRBV23-1 carries the ORF label, with uncertain function. The CDR3 extends over 20 amino acids. Trimming left V 2 bases short and J 0 bases short, with 24 bases between. The CDR3 bases are TGCGCCAGCAGTCAACCCGAACCGGCGGCAGGACCCTCTAGCACAGATACGCAGTATTTT. Translation: CASSQPEPAAGPSSTDTQYF.

A note on this clonotype: A much bigger clone sits one base away, suggesting this may be a read error. The rearrangement links TRBV12-3 or TRBV12-4 to TRBJ2-1; unclear D gene. The CDR3 runs to 11 residues. CDR3 coding DNA: TGTGCCAACAGTTTACACAATGAGCAGTTCTTC. It specifies CANSLHNEQFF.

This clonotype was seen repeatedly, ten times or more. In DNA form, the CDR3 reads TGCGCCAGCAGCCAAGCTTCACACTCCTACGAGCAGTACTTC. Translation: CASSQASHSYEQYF. V gene TRBV4-1 combines with J gene TRBJ2-7; D ambiguous. The CDR3 has 14 amino acids. Between the trimmed V and J ends, which lost 1 base and 0 bases, there was a span of 7 bases. The germline CDR1 and CDR2 sequences are MGHRA and YSYEKL.

This rearrangement joins TRBV5-1 to TRBJ1-2, with D possibly matching TRBD1 (6 bases). The CDR3 spans 16 residues. Germline CDR1 reads SGHRS; CDR2 reads YFSETQ. V was cut by 0 bases and J by 6 bases, with 18 bases left in between. CDR3 residues: CASSLVGHGTLDGYTF. The CDR3 DNA reads TGCGCCAGCAGCTTGGTGGGCCATGGGACATTGGATGGCTACACCTTC.

V is TRBV4-3 and J is TRBJ2-1, with 7 bases matching TRBD2. From germline, CDR1 is LGHNA and CDR2 YSLEER. V lost 4 bases to trimming and J lost 9 bases; unmatched junction nucleotides: 3. This CDR3 spans 12 amino acids. The CDR3 DNA follows: TGCGCCAGCAGCCGGGGGGGTAGTGAGCAGTTCTTC. This encodes CASSRGGSEQFF.

This clonotype has only a few counts. V is TRBV4-1 and J is TRBJ2-1, with 12 bases aligning to TRBD1. The junction had 7 bases not matched to a gene; V was cut back by 2 bases and J by 8 bases. Germline values: CDR1 MGHRA, CDR2 YSYEKL. The CDR3 is made up of 16 amino acids. In nucleotides, the CDR3 is TGCGCCAGCAGCCAAAGGGGACAGGGGGCCGTAGATGAGCAGTTCTTC. It is translated as CASSQRGQGAVDEQFF.

The rearrangement joins TRBV12-3 or TRBV12-4 to TRBJ1-2; D gene unclear. Trimming left V 7 bases short and J 4 bases short, with 13 bases between. The CDR3 consists of 13 residues. CDR3 residues: CASTPMASYGYTF. The CDR3 region has the DNA TGTGCCAGCACCCCCATGGCTTCCTATGGCTACACCTTC.

This clonotype appeared a few times. This chain links TRBV28 with TRBJ2-3; 7 nucleotides line up with TRBD1. Germline V gives CDR1 MDHEN, CDR2 SYDVKM. CDR3 length equals 16 residues. V was pared by 1 base and J by 0 bases, with 4 bases of the junction left unmatched. CDR3: CASSLYPGQSTDTQYF. In DNA form, the CDR3 reads TGTGCCAGCAGTTTATACCCGGGACAGAGCACAGATACGCAGTATTTT.

The gene calls are TRBV20-1 and TRBJ2-5, with 9 positions matching TRBD2. This CDR3 is 15 amino acids long. Germline CDR1 is DFQATT and CDR2 is SNEGSKA (reference sequence). Trimming at V came to 0 bases and at J to 5 bases, leaving 7 bases not matched to a gene. The CDR3 nucleotides are TGCAGTGCTAGAGAAATCCTAGCGGGGTGGGAGACCCAGTACTTC. Translated: CSAREILAGWETQYF.

This clonotype was observed once. The V gene is TRBV28, the J gene TRBJ2-7; possibly TRBD1 for D (6 bases). Between the trimmed V and J ends, which lost 6 bases and 9 bases, there was a span of 15 bases. The CDR3 is made up of 12 amino acids. Germline values: CDR1 MDHEN, CDR2 SYDVKM. The CDR3 sequence: CASSPDRPRQYV. The DNA for the CDR3 is TGTGCCAGCAGCCCTGACAGGCCGCGGCAGTACGTC.

This chain uses TRBV27 with TRBJ2-3; D is possibly TRBD1 (6 bases). Trimming left V 3 bases short and J 1 base short, with 20 bases between. The length of the CDR3 is 18 residues. CDR1 and CDR2 from the germline V gene are MNHEY and SMNVEV (reference sequence). The CDR3 sequence: CASSFLTGRAPGTDTQYF. Here the CDR3 DNA reads TGTGCCAGCAGTTTTCTAACAGGGCGAGCACCTGGCACAGATACGCAGTATTTT.

This clonotype was seen ten or more times. The chain has TRBV11-3 and TRBJ2-1; D is uncertain. The CDR3 extends over 16 amino acids. Per germline, CDR1 SGHNT and CDR2 YENEEA. The germline V and J ends were trimmed by 5 bases and 5 bases, with 19 bases remaining between them. CDR3 residues: CASSPRTATRNNEQFF. For the CDR3, the DNA is TGTGCCAGCAGCCCCAGAACAGCTACAAGAAACAATGAGCAGTTCTTC.

The chain uses TRBV27 and TRBJ1-5; the D is unclear. Trimming pared 3 bases from V and 7 bases from J, leaving 13 bases between. Germline assignment: CDR1 MNHEY and CDR2 SMNVEV (reference sequence). The CDR3 has 14 residues. The CDR3 DNA is TGTGCCAGCAGTTTCATCGGGGAACGGCAGCCCCAGCATTTT. Translation: CASSFIGERQPQHF.

This clonotype was observed a handful of times. The V call is TRBV5-5, the J call TRBJ1-2, with 9 bases fitting TRBD1. This CDR3 comprises 16 residues. Germline V gene data show CDR1 as SGHKS and CDR2 as YYEKEE (reference sequence). Trimming took 6 bases from V and 0 from J; bases not matched to a gene: 9. DNA for the CDR3: TGTGCCAGCACCCGGACAGGGGCTCCATCTAACTATGGCTACACCTTC. Protein: CASTRTGAPSNYGYTF.

This clonotype was counted between two and nine times. This rearrangement joins TRBV5-4 to TRBJ1-6; D uncertain. Germline CDR1 is SGHNT and CDR2 is YYREEE (reference sequence). Deletions cut 7 bases from V and 12 bases from J, with 14 bases between. This CDR3 has 12 residues. The CDR3, as DNA: TGTGCCAGCGGCCCCGGTGGTGTACCCCTCCACTTT. Residues: CASGPGGVPLHF. The full variable domain, with the rest looked up from reference TRBV5-4 and TRBJ1-6, is ETGVTQSPTHLIKTRGQQVTLRCSSQSGHNTVSWYQQALGQGPQFIFQYYREEENGRGNFPPRFSGLQFPNYSSELNVNALELDDSALYLCASGPGGVPLHFGNGTRLTVT.

The CDR3 DNA reads as TGTGCCAGCAGTGAAAGCAGGGGACGCGAAAGCAATCAGCCCCAGCATTTT. Translation gives CASSESRGRESNQPQHF. The chain couples TRBV6-1 to TRBJ1-5; TRBD1 might be the D (6 bases). Germline loops: CDR1 MNHNS, CDR2 SASEGT. V dropped 2 bases and J dropped 1 base, with 15 bases sitting between them. The length of the CDR3 is 17 residues.